Each of the 7 T cell receptor beta chains below was sequenced from the same sample in a study of blood T cell repertoires in COVID-19. Using immunoSEQ multiplex PCR, the repertoire was profiled, and TCRdb retains in-frame clones only, with some absent. The sample yields over 200,000 clones, around 80% seen once. The source material was peripheral blood. These TCRs come from an elderly woman with active or convalescent COVID-19.

CDR3 nucleotide sequence: TGTGCCAGCAGTTACTTCCCGGGACAGGGGGCAAATGGCTACACCTTC. As protein: CASSYFPGQGANGYTF. The chain has TRBV6-5 and TRBJ1-2, with 12 bases matching TRBD1. CDR1 is MNHEY, CDR2 SVGAGI, per germline. CDR3 length: 16 residues. After removal of 1 base from V and 6 bases from J, the junction contained 6 bases not matched to a gene.

The V gene is TRBV11-3, the J gene TRBJ1-2; D remains unclear. Looked up from germline, CDR1 is SGHNT and CDR2 is YENEEA. Trimming left V 1 base short and J 2 bases short, with 8 bases between. This CDR3 has 14 residues. The CDR3 sequence: CASSLASRNYGYTF. The CDR3 DNA follows: TGTGCCAGCAGCTTAGCTTCCAGGAACTATGGCTACACCTTC.

Only one count was recorded for this clone. The rearrangement uses TRBV7-9 and TRBJ2-7; D might be TRBD2 (5 bases). Germline loops: CDR1 SEHNR, CDR2 FQNEAQ (reference sequence). Trimming took off 2 bases at V and 4 bases at J, with 12 bases between the two ends. This CDR3 region has 14 residues. CDR3 sequence reads: CASSLSVDSYEQYF. The DNA for the CDR3 is TGTGCCAGCAGCTTAAGCGTGGACTCGTACGAGCAGTACTTC.

This chain uses TRBV29-1 with TRBJ2-7; D call uncertain. Deletions cut 4 bases from V and 2 bases from J, with 9 bases between. The CDR3 length is 12 residues. In germline, CDR1 is SQVTM, CDR2 ANQGSEA. The CDR3 region has the DNA TGCAGCGTTGTCCCAGGTACCTACGAGCAGTACTTC. Translating it yields CSVVPGTYEQYF.

CDR3 nucleotides: TGTGCCAGCAGCTCCGCTAGGGGGGCTTTCTTT. Protein: CASSSARGAFF. The chain is built from TRBV7-8 and TRBJ1-1, with D perhaps TRBD1 (6 bases). CDR1 is SGHVS and CDR2 is FQNEAQ in the germline V gene. The ends were cut back, 4 bases at V and 11 bases at J, with 11 bases in the middle. This CDR3 spans 11 amino acids.

The J gene is TRBJ2-3, the V gene TRBV5-4; 8 bases are a match to TRBD1. The V gene's germline CDR1 is SGHNT and CDR2 YYREEE (reference sequence). The CDR3 consists of 14 residues. Trimming cost V 2 bases and J 5 bases; bases outside gene matches: 4. The CDR3 region has the DNA TGTGCCAGCAGCTTCAGGGGGCAGGGAGATACGCAGTATTTT. Translation: CASSFRGQGDTQYF. Full variable domain (remainder filled in from reference TRBV5-4 and TRBJ2-3): ETGVTQSPTHLIKTRGQQVTLRCSSQSGHNTVSWYQQALGQGPQFIFQYYREEENGRGNFPPRFSGLQFPNYSSELNVNALELDDSALYLCASSFRGQGDTQYFGPGTRLTVL.

V usage is TRBV7-9 and J usage is TRBJ2-3; D is possibly TRBD1 (6 bases). The CDR3 spans 17 residues. In germline, CDR1 is SEHNR, CDR2 FQNEAQ (reference sequence). Trimming removed 5 bases from V and 2 bases from J, with 20 bases in between. The CDR3 reads CASSPLWGQGSTDTQYF. The CDR3 region has the DNA TGTGCCAGCAGCCCGCTCTGGGGGCAGGGCTCCACAGATACGCAGTATTTT.